These 10 T cell receptor beta chains came from one sample sequenced in a study of CD8 T cells in ankylosing spondylitis. TCRdb reanalysed the 5' RACE reads using MiXCR and keeps one entry per CDR3 protein. Of about 130,000 distinct CDR3 sequences listed, approximately 10% are singletons. The sample was blood, either unsorted or a sorted T cell fraction (not recorded which). These receptors all come from a male donor with ankylosing spondylitis or in good health (not recorded which).

The rearrangement joins TRBV2 to TRBJ2-7; D is perhaps TRBD1 (5 bases). The ends were cut back, 7 bases at V and 6 bases at J, with 10 bases in the middle. Per the germline V gene, CDR1 is SNHLY and CDR2 is FYNNEI. This CDR3 is 11 amino acids long. CDR3 nucleotide sequence: TGTGCCAGCACGGACATGCGCGAGCAGTACTTC. Amino acids: CASTDMREQYF.

This clonotype has ten or more counts. Mismatch with germline at one junction end may stem from a read error. The chain couples TRBV7-7 to TRBJ2-3; 9 positions match TRBD2. Germline V gives CDR1 SSHAT, CDR2 FNYEAQ (reference sequence). The CDR3 spans 17 residues. Here the CDR3 reads CASSLETKREVQDTQYF. CDR3 nucleotide sequence: TGTGCTAGCAGCTTAGAGACAAAGCGGGAGGTACAAGATACGCAGTATTTT.

This clonotype was seen at least ten times. The gene calls are TRBV29-1 and TRBJ2-1; 10 nucleotides match TRBD2. The CDR3 is 18 residues long. V shed 4 bases, J shed 2 bases, and the junction held 14 bases outside the gene matches. The germline CDR1 and CDR2 sequences are SQVTM and ANQGSEA. CDR3 amino acids: CSVAGQGRTSGTYNEQFF. CDR3 nucleotides: TGCAGCGTTGCAGGGCAGGGCCGGACTAGCGGAACCTACAATGAGCAGTTCTTC.

There are many counts of this clonotype. The gene calls are TRBV2 and TRBJ2-7; 11 nucleotides align to TRBD2. The germline V gene has CDR1 SNHLY and CDR2 FYNNEI. After removal of 4 bases from V and 7 bases from J, the junction contained 15 bases not matched to a gene. The CDR3 has 17 residues. CDR3 loop: CASSVGGYTSGSKEQYF. The CDR3 DNA is TGTGCCAGCAGTGTAGGCGGCTACACTAGCGGGAGCAAAGAGCAGTACTTC.

This clonotype was recorded at least ten times. The chain uses TRBV7-2 and TRBJ2-7; 7 nucleotides match TRBD2. In germline, CDR1 is SGHTA, CDR2 FQGNSA. The CDR3 has 16 residues. V dropped 1 base and J dropped 2; count of bases not matched to a gene: 8. CDR3 sequence (DNA): TGTGCCAGCAGCTTAGGTCTTGGAGGGAGGGCCTACGAGCAGTACTTC. Protein: CASSLGLGGRAYEQYF.

This clonotype was picked up a small number of times. This may arise from a read error, as a much more abundant clone is one base away. The chain uses TRBV12-3 or TRBV12-4 and TRBJ2-7; D is unresolved. There are 18 residues in the CDR3. CDR3 DNA sequence: TGTGCCAGCTGTTTATCCCCCCCCGGCCTTTCTACGGCCTACGAGCAGTACTTC. Its protein is CASCLSPPGLSTAYEQYF.

The chain carries TRBV6-6 and TRBJ2-1, with TRBD2 identical over 7 bases. The CDR3 is 11 amino acids. J was trimmed by 9 bases and V by 8 bases; bases with no gene match: 4. CDR1 is MNHNY and CDR2 is SVGAGI in the germline V gene (reference sequence). CDR3 protein: CASREAGEQFF. The DNA of the CDR3 is TGTGCCAGCCGGGAGGCTGGTGAGCAGTTCTTC.

The chain is built from TRBV5-1 and TRBJ2-7; the match to TRBD2 covers 16 bases. This CDR3 spans 19 amino acids. J lost 3 bases, V lost 3 bases, and 12 bases had no gene match. Germline V gene lookup returns CDR1 SGHRS and CDR2 YFSETQ. The CDR3 DNA sequence: TGCGCCAGCAGCTCCGGGACTAGCGGGAGGGCCGGGACTGACTACGAGCAGTACTTC. Its protein product is CASSSGTSGRAGTDYEQYF. Combining the CDR3 with reference TRBV5-1 and TRBJ2-7 gives the whole variable domain KAGVTQTPRYLIKTRGQQVTLSCSPISGHRSVSWYQQTPGQGLQFLFEYFSETQRNKGNFPGRFSGRQFSNSRSEMNVSTLELGDSALYLCASSSGTSGRAGTDYEQYFGPGTRLTVT.

The rearrangement joins TRBV6-5 to TRBJ2-3; D possibly corresponds to TRBD1 (6 bases). Germline CDR1 is MNHEY and CDR2 is SVGAGI. V was cut by 2 bases and J by 4 bases, with 16 bases left in between. CDR3 length: 16 amino acids. The CDR3 sequence: CASSYQGISLADTQYF. CDR3 DNA: TGTGCCAGCAGTTACCAGGGGATAAGTTTAGCAGATACGCAGTATTTT.

This clonotype showed up many times. V usage is TRBV7-2 and J usage is TRBJ2-5, with 8 bases identical to TRBD2. Germline-derived CDR1 and CDR2 are SGHTA and FQGNSA. With 2 bases clipped from V and 2 bases from J, the junction kept 1 base outside the gene matches. This CDR3 has 14 amino acids. CDR3 amino acids: CASSLPSGQETQYF. For the CDR3, the DNA is TGTGCCAGCAGCTTACCTAGCGGGCAAGAGACCCAGTACTTC.